Presented here are 7 T cell receptor beta chains from one specimen sequenced in a study of blood T cell repertoires in COVID-19. The data were produced by immunoSEQ multiplex PCR, yet TCRdb's version contains in-frame clones alone and is incomplete. The table records 25,000 to 35,000 clones, over 75% of them present only once. The sequencing sample was made of peripheral blood. The receptors were gathered from an elderly man with active COVID-19.

This clone is classed as medium-sized. The J gene is TRBJ2-2, the V gene TRBV12-3 or TRBV12-4, with D perhaps TRBD1 (6 bases). The CDR3 sequence is 13 residues long. V was pared by 5 bases and J by 6 bases, with 10 bases between. Written as DNA, the CDR3 is TGTGCCAGCAGTGAAACAGGGTCCGGGGAGCTGTTTTTT. Translating gives CASSETGSGELFF.

This sequence joins TRBV5-5 and TRBJ1-2; no clear D. Germline CDR1 reads SGHKS; CDR2 reads YYEKEE (reference sequence). Trimming stripped 0 bases from V and 4 bases from J, with 10 bases between. The CDR3 runs 14 residues. The CDR3 region is CASSLGQASYGYTF. CDR3 nucleotide sequence: TGTGCCAGCAGCTTGGGGCAGGCCTCCTATGGCTACACCTTC.

CDR3 coding DNA: TGTGCCACCAGCACCCCCACTGGACAGTTTAATGAAAAACTGTTTTTT. Residues: CATSTPTGQFNEKLFF. The chain recombines TRBV15 with TRBJ1-4, with a possible D match to TRBD1 (6 bases). This CDR3 has 16 amino acids. Per germline, CDR1 LNHNV and CDR2 YYDKDF (reference sequence). Trimming left V 4 bases short and J 4 bases short, with 16 bases between.

This chain joins TRBV2 and TRBJ1-2; no definite D call. V was cut by 1 base and J by 11 bases, with 14 bases left in between. The germline CDR1 and CDR2 sequences are SNHLY and FYNNEI. The CDR3 spans 13 residues. The CDR3 sequence: CASSEEGGLAYTF. The DNA of the CDR3 is TGTGCCAGCAGTGAAGAGGGAGGGTTGGCATACACCTTC. Drawing the rest from reference TRBV2 and TRBJ1-2, the complete variable domain is EPEVTQTPSHQVTQMGQEVILRCVPISNHLYFYWYRQILGQKVEFLVSFYNNEISEKSEIFDDQFSVERPDGSNFTLKIRSTKLEDSAMYFCASSEEGGLAYTFGSGTRLTVV.

The chain uses TRBV19 and TRBJ2-5; 11 bases agree with TRBD1. CDR3 size: 13 residues. Unmatched junction bases numbered 8, after V lost 10 bases and J lost 7 bases. Germline V gene sequence: CDR1 LNHDA, CDR2 SQIVND (reference sequence). CDR3 coding DNA: TGTGCCACCCAACCCGGGACAGGGGGGACCCAGTACTTC. It specifies CATQPGTGGTQYF. Combining the CDR3 with reference TRBV19 and TRBJ2-5 gives the whole variable domain DGGITQSPKYLFRKEGQNVTLSCEQNLNHDAMYWYRQDPGQGLRLIYYSQIVNDFQKGDIAEGYSVSREKKESFPLTVTSAQKNPTAFYLCATQPGTGGTQYFGPGTRLLVL.

The V call is TRBV5-4, the J call TRBJ2-3; 10 nucleotides align to TRBD1. V shed 4 bases and J 5 bases; nucleotides not matched to a gene: 4. In germline, CDR1 is SGHNT, CDR2 YYREEE (reference sequence). This CDR3 spans 14 amino acids. The CDR3 protein is CASSPDRGQDTQYF. The CDR3 DNA is TGTGCCAGCAGCCCCGACAGGGGGCAAGATACGCAGTATTTT.

The genes are TRBV25-1 and TRBJ2-3, with 9 bases lining up with TRBD2. The CDR3 is made up of 13 amino acids. CDR1 MGHDK and CDR2 SYGVNS come from the germline V gene. J was trimmed by 3 bases and V by 11 bases; bases with no gene match: 6. The CDR3 nucleotides are TGTGCCGTCGGCGGGGGGGAGACAGATACGCAGTATTTT. Its protein product is CAVGGGETDTQYF. The full variable domain, with the rest looked up from reference TRBV25-1 and TRBJ2-3, is EADIYQTPRYLVIGTGKKITLECSQTMGHDKMYWYQQDPGMELHLIHYSYGVNSTEKGDLSSESTVSRIRTEHFPLTLESARPSHTSQYLCAVGGGETDTQYFGPGTRLTVL.